This passage covers 27 T cell receptor beta chains from one sample sequenced in a study of radiotherapy plus CTLA-4 blockade in lung cancer. Libraries were prepared by immunoSEQ multiplex PCR; TCRdb keeps only in-frame clonotypes and omits some of them. The sample contains approximately 57,000 clones, 70% to 85% of which appear only once. The material was peripheral blood, obtained from a patient treated with radiotherapy plus ipilimumab. These TCRs come from a human donor with non-small cell lung cancer whose response to radiotherapy plus ipilimumab could not be evaluated.

V is TRBV19 and J is TRBJ1-5; D may be TRBD1 (6 bases). V was pared by 7 bases and J by 6 bases, with 13 bases between. CDR1 is LNHDA, CDR2 SQIVND, per germline (reference sequence). There are 13 residues in the CDR3. This CDR3 is CASTISDSQPQHF. The CDR3 nucleotides read TGTGCCAGTACCATTTCGGACAGTCAGCCCCAGCATTTT.

The chain joins TRBV5-4 to TRBJ2-2, with D unclear. Germline V gene lookup returns CDR1 SGHNT and CDR2 YYREEE (reference sequence). This CDR3 is 13 amino acids long. The V gene lost 4 bases and the J gene lost 5 bases, with 9 bases spanning the gap. CDR3 DNA: TGTGCCAGCAGCACATGGCGGACCGGGGAGCTGTTTTTT. This codes for CASSTWRTGELFF.

V usage is TRBV6-5 and J usage is TRBJ1-5; no firm D call. The CDR3 runs 14 residues. Trimming pared 4 bases from V and 6 bases from J, leaving 13 bases between. Germline assignment: CDR1 MNHEY and CDR2 SVGAGI. Here the CDR3 DNA reads TGTGCCAGCAGTTGGACTCGCGGGAGTCAGCCCCAGCATTTT. It encodes CASSWTRGSQPQHF.

The chain uses TRBV7-9 and TRBJ2-5; TRBD2 aligns across 12 bases. The V and J ends lost 5 bases and 1 base, in that order; junction bases with no gene match: 8. The CDR3 is 17 residues long. Germline V lookup: CDR1 SEHNR, CDR2 FQNEAQ (reference sequence). CDR3 bases: TGTGCCAGCAGCCCCGGACTAGCGGGGATATTCCAAGAGACCCAGTACTTC. It specifies CASSPGLAGIFQETQYF.

V and J are TRBV5-1 and TRBJ1-1; a weak D match, TRBD1 (6 bases). The V end was cut by 0 bases, the J end by 3 bases, with 9 bases between. CDR1 and CDR2 from the germline V gene are SGHRS and YFSETQ. The CDR3 loop spans 14 amino acids. The CDR3 sequence is CASSLGQVYTEAFF. The CDR3 bases are TGCGCCAGCAGCTTGGGACAGGTGTACACTGAAGCTTTCTTT.

The DNA for the CDR3 is TGTGCCATCAAGGCGGATGGCTCCTACGAGCAGTACTTC. It codes for CAIKADGSYEQYF. This chain connects TRBV10-3 to TRBJ2-5; D is undetermined. The better agreement between TRBJ2-7 and the DNA end casts doubt on the J call. Germline values: CDR1 ENHRY, CDR2 SYGVKD. The CDR3 is made up of 13 amino acids.

The V call is TRBV7-6, the J call TRBJ2-3, with D possibly TRBD2 on 6 matching bases. CDR1 and CDR2 from the germline V gene are SGHVS and FNYEAQ. The CDR3 runs to 15 residues. V was shortened by 5 bases and J by 0 bases, with 12 bases between the two germline ends. CDR3 sequence (DNA): TGTGCCAGCAGCGGAGGGAGAGTTAGCACAGATACGCAGTATTTT. Residues: CASSGGRVSTDTQYF.

V usage is TRBV6-4 and J usage is TRBJ1-2, with a weak D call TRBD1 (5 bases). Germline CDR1 is MRHNA and CDR2 is SNTAGT. The CDR3 covers 16 residues. V dropped 0 bases and J dropped 4 bases, with 15 bases sitting between them. In nucleotides, the CDR3 is TGTGCCAGCAGTGACTCATGGGGCCCGGATCCCTATGGCTACACCTTC. Protein: CASSDSWGPDPYGYTF.

This clone was picked up one time. V usage is TRBV9 and J usage is TRBJ2-3; 10 nucleotides agree with TRBD2. With 4 bases clipped from V and 0 bases from J, the junction kept 8 bases outside the gene matches. CDR1 and CDR2 from the germline V gene are SGDLS and YYNGEE. This CDR3 has 17 amino acids. The CDR3 protein is CASSPRTSGPSTDTQYF. In DNA, the CDR3 is TGTGCCAGCAGCCCGCGGACTAGCGGACCTAGCACAGATACGCAGTATTTT.

The V call is TRBV6-5, the J call TRBJ1-1; 10 bases match TRBD1. The length of the CDR3 is 14 residues. Germline values: CDR1 MNHEY, CDR2 SVGAGI. V was clipped by 7 bases and J by 5 bases; unmatched bases: 7. Here the CDR3 DNA reads TGTGCCAGCACTCGGACAGGGGGATCGACTGAAGCTTTCTTT. This gives the protein CASTRTGGSTEAFF.

The chain couples TRBV5-5 to TRBJ2-7; D not resolved. The germline V and J ends were trimmed by 2 bases and 2 bases, with 14 bases remaining between them. CDR3 length: 15 residues. From germline, CDR1 is SGHKS and CDR2 YYEKEE (reference sequence). CDR3 sequence reads: CASSFAFGDTYEQYF. The CDR3 bases are TGTGCCAGCAGCTTCGCTTTTGGAGATACCTACGAGCAGTACTTC.

This rearrangement joins TRBV6-1 to TRBJ2-7; no reliable D call. The V gene's germline CDR1 is MNHNS and CDR2 SASEGT. This CDR3 comprises 14 residues. The V end lost 5 bases, the J end lost 2 bases, and 13 bases lay between the germline ends. The CDR3 DNA is TGTGCCAGCAGTCCGATGACACATACCTACGAGCAGTACTTC. Protein product: CASSPMTHTYEQYF.

V and J are TRBV5-4 and TRBJ1-1; 10 bases line up with TRBD1. V was pared by 3 bases and J by 1 base, with 0 bases of the junction left unmatched. The germline V gene has CDR1 SGHNT and CDR2 YYREEE (reference sequence). The CDR3 is 14 residues long. The CDR3 DNA sequence: TGTGCCAGCAGCTGGACAGGGGGGAACACTGAAGCTTTCTTT. Translated, it gives CASSWTGGNTEAFF.

The CDR3 DNA is TGTGCCAGCAGCTTGGAGAGGACAGGGTATTCACCCCTCCACTTT. Protein sequence: CASSLERTGYSPLHF. The chain links TRBV7-6 to TRBJ1-6; 8 bases line up with TRBD1. The CDR3 is 15 residues long. The V and J ends lost 3 bases and 8 bases, in that order; junction bases with no gene match: 6. CDR1 and CDR2 (germline): SGHVS, FNYEAQ.

This clone has only one observation. V usage is TRBV5-8 and J usage is TRBJ2-5; 14 nucleotides match TRBD2. The junction had 6 bases not matched to a gene; V was cut back by 3 bases and J by 5 bases. The germline gives CDR1 SGHTS, CDR2 YDEGEE. This CDR3 spans 16 amino acids. The CDR3 sequence is CASSSTSGGAAETQYF. CDR3 nucleotide sequence: TGTGCCAGCAGCTCGACTAGCGGGGGGGCTGCGGAGACCCAGTACTTC.

This clone was counted a few times. The chain has TRBV6-1 and TRBJ1-1; maybe TRBD1 (5 bases). Trimming left V 6 bases short and J 0 bases short, with 14 bases between. CDR1 and CDR2 from the germline V gene are MNHNS and SASEGT. The CDR3 length is 15 residues. The CDR3 spells CASRRTHQMNTEAFF. CDR3 DNA sequence: TGTGCCAGCAGGAGGACACATCAAATGAACACTGAAGCTTTCTTT.

The V call is TRBV2, the J call TRBJ1-1; D possibly corresponds to TRBD1 (6 bases). Trimming removed 4 bases from V and 5 bases from J, with 14 bases in between. The CDR3 sequence is 14 residues long. Germline V CDR1 and CDR2: SNHLY, FYNNEI. The CDR3 sequence: CASSVQGQGTEAFF. The CDR3 region has the DNA TGTGCCAGCAGTGTGCAGGGGCAGGGGACTGAAGCTTTCTTT. The full variable domain, completed using reference TRBV2 and TRBJ1-1, is EPEVTQTPSHQVTQMGQEVILRCVPISNHLYFYWYRQILGQKVEFLVSFYNNEISEKSEIFDDQFSVERPDGSNFTLKIRSTKLEDSAMYFCASSVQGQGTEAFFGQGTRLTVV.

The chain employs TRBV5-4 and TRBJ1-1, with D possibly being TRBD1 (5 bases). With 1 base removed from V and 1 base from J, the gap between germline ends came to 5 bases. Per germline, CDR1 SGHNT and CDR2 YYREEE (reference sequence). CDR3 length: 13 residues. DNA of the CDR3: TGTGCCAGCAGCTTGACAGGGAACACTGAAGCTTTCTTT. Translated, it gives CASSLTGNTEAFF.

This clone showed up just a few times. This sequence joins TRBV5-8 and TRBJ2-3; 9 bases are a match to TRBD2. The J segment lost 5 bases and the V segment lost 4 bases, leaving 8 bases of the junction unmatched. The CDR3 loop spans 15 amino acids. Per germline, CDR1 SGHTS and CDR2 YDEGEE. The chain's CDR3 is CASSPRTSVVDTQYF. The DNA of the CDR3 is TGTGCCAGCAGCCCCAGGACTAGCGTAGTAGATACGCAGTATTTT. Complete variable domain (other parts from reference TRBV5-8 and TRBJ2-3): EAGVTQSPTHLIKTRGQQATLRCSPISGHTSVYWYQQALGLGLQFLLWYDEGEERNRGNFPPRFSGRQFPNYSSELNVNALELEDSALYLCASSPRTSVVDTQYFGPGTRLTVL.

J is TRBJ1-2 and V is TRBV20-1; possible D gene TRBD1, 5 bases. Germline V gene data show CDR1 as DFQATT and CDR2 as SNEGSKA (reference sequence). The CDR3 covers 11 residues. V lost 6 bases and J 4 bases, leaving 9 bases between the germline ends. This CDR3 reads CSADSPYGYTF. In nucleotides, the CDR3 is TGCAGTGCCGACAGTCCCTATGGCTACACCTTC.

Comments on this clone: A read error may account for a junction end that differs from germline. The chain has TRBV18 and TRBJ2-7, with 11 positions matching TRBD2. From germline, CDR1 is KGHSH and CDR2 LQKENI. This CDR3 has 16 residues. Here the CDR3 DNA reads TGTGCCAGCTCACCACCTGAACTAGCGGGAGTCAGAGAGCAGCACTTC. Encoded protein: CASSPPELAGVREQHF. The full variable domain, rest sourced from reference TRBV18 and TRBJ2-7, is NAGVMQNPRHLVRRRGQEARLRCSPMKGHSHVYWYRQLPEEGLKFMVYLQKENIIDESGMPKERFSAEFPKEGPSILRIQQVVRGDSAAYFCASSPPELAGVREQHFGPGTRLTVT.

V usage is TRBV15 and J usage is TRBJ2-1; TRBD2 aligns across 8 bases. The CDR3 runs 18 residues. The V gene's germline CDR1 is LNHNV and CDR2 YYDKDF (reference sequence). Trimming cost V 7 bases and J 4 bases; bases outside gene matches: 18. The CDR3 DNA reads as TGTGCCACCAAGCGGGCGGGAGGTTTGAGAAGTGGGTACAATGAGCAGTTCTTC. Translating it yields CATKRAGGLRSGYNEQFF. Full variable domain (missing parts from reference TRBV15 and TRBJ2-1): DAMVIQNPRYQVTQFGKPVTLSCSQTLNHNVMYWYQQKSSQAPKLLFHYYDKDFNNEADTPDNFQSRRPNTSFCFLDIRSPGLGDTAMYLCATKRAGGLRSGYNEQFFGPGTRLTVL.

This chain connects TRBV28 to TRBJ2-3, with 13 bases that match TRBD2. Germline V gene data show CDR1 as MDHEN and CDR2 as SYDVKM. V lost 3 bases to trimming and J lost 3 bases; unmatched junction nucleotides: 12. The CDR3 contains 19 residues. CDR3 in DNA: TGTGCCAGCAGTTTTCCACTGGGACTAGCGGGATTGAGAACAGATACGCAGTATTTT. Amino acids: CASSFPLGLAGLRTDTQYF.

The chain links TRBV7-2 to TRBJ2-7; D possibly corresponds to TRBD2 (6 bases). V lost 5 bases and J 6 bases, leaving 17 bases between the germline ends. This CDR3 is built from 14 residues. Germline V gene lookup returns CDR1 SGHTA and CDR2 FQGNSA. For the CDR3, the DNA is TGTGCCAGCAGCCCTACAGCGGGTCAAGTCGAGCAGTACTTC. It codes for CASSPTAGQVEQYF.

V and J are TRBV19 and TRBJ1-3; 9 positions agree with TRBD1. The J segment lost 2 bases and the V segment lost 6 bases, leaving 2 bases of the junction unmatched. This CDR3 contains 14 residues. The germline V gene has CDR1 LNHDA and CDR2 SQIVND (reference sequence). CDR3 in DNA: TGTGCCAGTAGAGACAGGGGGACTGGAAACACCATATATTTT. This translates into CASRDRGTGNTIYF.

The chain uses TRBV19 and TRBJ1-5; 10 bases align to TRBD1. Germline CDR1 and CDR2: LNHDA and SQIVND (reference sequence). The length of the CDR3 is 17 residues. The trim removed 5 bases at V and 3 bases at J, leaving 10 bases unmatched. CDR3 loop: CASSAKWGTGDNQPQHF. The CDR3 DNA follows: TGTGCCAGTAGTGCCAAGTGGGGGACAGGGGACAATCAGCCCCAGCATTTT.

The V gene is TRBV6-5, the J gene TRBJ1-1, with D tentatively TRBD1 (5 bases). The CDR3 is 12 residues long. Trimming took 5 bases from V and 10 from J, leaving 14 bases between them. Germline CDR1 and CDR2: MNHEY and SVGAGI. The CDR3 here is CASSGLVGGAFF. In DNA, the CDR3 is TGTGCCAGCAGTGGACTAGTGGGGGGAGCTTTCTTT.